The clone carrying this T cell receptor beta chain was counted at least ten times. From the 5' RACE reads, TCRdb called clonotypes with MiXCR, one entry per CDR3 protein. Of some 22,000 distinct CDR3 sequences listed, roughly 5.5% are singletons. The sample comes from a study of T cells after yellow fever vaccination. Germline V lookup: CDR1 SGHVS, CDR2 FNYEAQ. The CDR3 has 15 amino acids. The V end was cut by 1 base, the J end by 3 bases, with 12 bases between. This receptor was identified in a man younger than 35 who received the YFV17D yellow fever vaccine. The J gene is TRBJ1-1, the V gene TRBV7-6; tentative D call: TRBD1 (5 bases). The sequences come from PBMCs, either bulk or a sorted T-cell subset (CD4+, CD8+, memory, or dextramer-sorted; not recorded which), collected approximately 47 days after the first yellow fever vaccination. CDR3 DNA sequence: TGTGCCAGCAGCTTAGACGCCTCGGGGGACACTGAAGCTTTCTTT. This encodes CASSLDASGDTEAFF.